These 27 T cell receptor beta chains were sequenced from one sample in a study of blood T cells in healthy people across ages. A sample-barcoded 5' primer and a J-beta primer mix were used in a second PCR of about 7 to 12 cycles. TCRdb re-derived calls from the 5' RACE reads in MiXCR, one entry per CDR3 protein. This table has 650,000 to 800,000 distinct CDR3 sequences, approximately 44% appearing once. Sequencing was carried out using blood. The source is a man aged 55 to 69 in good health.

This clonotype was found many times. The J gene is TRBJ2-7, the V gene TRBV7-2; 7 bases are a match to TRBD2. The CDR3 consists of 15 residues. V was pared by 2 bases and J by 0 bases, with 4 bases of the junction left unmatched. The germline V gene encodes CDR1 SGHTA and CDR2 FQGNSA. The CDR3 nucleotides are TGTGCCAGCAGCTTATCGGGGGGAAGCTCCTACGAGCAGTACTTC. Translated: CASSLSGGSSYEQYF.

This clonotype showed up just a few times. The V and J genes are TRBV6-2 or TRBV6-3 and TRBJ2-1, with D possibly matching TRBD2 (6 bases). CDR3 length: 14 amino acids. The germline CDR1 and CDR2 sequences are MNHEY and SVGEGT. The germline V and J ends were trimmed by 5 bases and 8 bases, with 16 bases remaining between them. Written as DNA, the CDR3 is TGTGCCAGCAGTCGGGACTTGCGGTGGGATGAGCAGTTCTTC. It specifies CASSRDLRWDEQFF.

The rearrangement joins TRBV20-1 to TRBJ2-6; 11 positions match TRBD1. The CDR3 loop spans 16 amino acids. Germline lookup yields CDR1 DFQATT and CDR2 SNEGSKA (reference sequence). Trimming cost V 3 bases and J 2 bases; bases outside gene matches: 3. DNA of the CDR3: TGCAGTGCTAGGGACAGGGGGCGCGCTGGGGCCAACGTCCTGACTTTC. Its translation is CSARDRGRAGANVLTF.

This clonotype has only a few counts. The chain links TRBV27 to TRBJ2-7; no definite D call. V was clipped by 6 bases and J by 4 bases, with 28 bases between them. The CDR3 runs 18 residues. Germline V gene lookup returns CDR1 MNHEY and CDR2 SMNVEV (reference sequence). CDR3 region: CASRPQKTSLRSPYEQYF. CDR3 nucleotide sequence: TGTGCCAGCAGGCCCCAAAAAACTTCGCTGCGTAGTCCTTACGAGCAGTACTTC.

The CDR3: CASSSGRGANEKLFF. The CDR3 region has the DNA TGTGCCAGCAGCTCCGGTCGGGGAGCTAATGAAAAACTGTTTTTT. The chain combines TRBV9 with TRBJ1-4; unclear D gene. Germline V gene data show CDR1 as SGDLS and CDR2 as YYNGEE. This CDR3 has 15 amino acids. Between the trimmed V and J ends, which lost 4 bases and 3 bases, there was a span of 13 bases.

This clonotype turned up a few times. V gene TRBV7-2 combines with J gene TRBJ1-2; the D gene is possibly TRBD1 (6 bases). Germline CDR1 is SGHTA and CDR2 is FQGNSA. Trimming shortened V by 7 bases and J by 2 bases, and 14 bases separated the two germline ends. CDR3 length: 14 residues. The CDR3, as DNA: TGTGCCAGCACCCACCGGGGGCTGAACTATGGCTACACCTTC. Translation: CASTHRGLNYGYTF.

Ten or more counts support this clonotype. The gene calls are TRBV27 and TRBJ2-7, with D perhaps TRBD2 (5 bases). The germline CDR1 and CDR2 sequences are MNHEY and SMNVEV (reference sequence). The V gene lost 6 bases and the J gene lost 0 bases, with 9 bases spanning the gap. CDR3 size: 13 residues. Here the CDR3 DNA reads TGTGCCAGCAGCCTCCGGGGCTCCTACGAGCAGTACTTC. Translating it yields CASSLRGSYEQYF.

This clonotype has just a few counts. This chain uses TRBV7-2 with TRBJ2-3; D not certain. CDR3 length equals 13 residues. V dropped 5 bases and J dropped 3 bases, with 9 bases sitting between them. Germline-derived CDR1 and CDR2 are SGHTA and FQGNSA. CDR3 coding DNA: TGTGCCAGCAGCCCGTGGGCAACAGATACGCAGTATTTT. The encoded protein is CASSPWATDTQYF.

The chain couples TRBV20-1 to TRBJ1-2; the match to TRBD1 covers 7 bases. The V and J ends lost 6 bases and 4 bases, in that order; junction bases with no gene match: 8. This CDR3 comprises 13 residues. Germline CDR1 DFQATT, CDR2 SNEGSKA (reference sequence). The CDR3: CSANRGLSYGYTF. CDR3 DNA: TGCAGTGCAAATAGGGGGCTTTCCTATGGCTACACCTTC.

A note on this clonotype: At one end, the junction sequence differs from germline, possibly due to a read error. The chain uses TRBV25-1 and TRBJ2-1; tentative D call: TRBD2 (6 bases). Germline V lookup: CDR1 MGHDK, CDR2 SYGVNS. The CDR3 runs to 14 residues. As DNA, the CDR3 is TGTGTCAGCAGTGACGGGGGAGCTTACAATGAGCAGTTCTTC. Residues: CVSSDGGAYNEQFF.

This clonotype was observed a handful of times. This may arise from a read error, as a much more abundant clone is one base away. The chain uses TRBV20-1 and TRBJ2-1, with 8 nucleotides matching TRBD1. The assigned J gene may be wrong: the sequence end matches TRBJ2-7 better. CDR1 and CDR2 (germline): DFQATT, SNEGSKA (reference sequence). This CDR3 is built from 15 residues. The CDR3 loop is CSALAPTGGENEQYF. In DNA form, the CDR3 reads TGCAGTGCTCTCGCCCCAACAGGGGGTGAAAATGAGCAGTACTTC.

The rearrangement joins TRBV2 to TRBJ1-1; tentatively, D is TRBD1 (5 bases). CDR3 length equals 12 residues. Germline V gene data show CDR1 as SNHLY and CDR2 as FYNNEI. Trimming left V 6 bases short and J 11 bases short, with 16 bases between. As DNA, the CDR3 is TGTGCCAGCAGCGGGACCCAAGGGAAGGCTTTCTTT. It is translated as CASSGTQGKAFF. Full variable domain (outside the CDR3, taken from reference TRBV2 and TRBJ1-1): EPEVTQTPSHQVTQMGQEVILRCVPISNHLYFYWYRQILGQKVEFLVSFYNNEISEKSEIFDDQFSVERPDGSNFTLKIRSTKLEDSAMYFCASSGTQGKAFFGQGTRLTVV.

The V call is TRBV28, the J call TRBJ1-4; D remains ambiguous. Germline CDR1 and CDR2: MDHEN and SYDVKM. Between the trimmed V and J ends, which lost 7 bases and 5 bases, there was a span of 14 bases. There are 14 residues in the CDR3. CDR3 loop: CASTGRLGNEKLFF. CDR3 sequence (DNA): TGTGCCAGCACCGGACGTCTCGGGAATGAAAAACTGTTTTTT. The full variable domain, completed using reference TRBV28 and TRBJ1-4, is DVKVTQSSRYLVKRTGEKVFLECVQDMDHENMFWYRQDPGLGLRLIYFSYDVKMKEKGDIPEGYSVSREKKERFSLILESASTNQTSMYLCASTGRLGNEKLFFGSGTQLSVL.

This clonotype was observed many times. CDR3 amino acids: CASSPGTGSSGANVLTF. The CDR3 nucleotides read TGTGCCAGCAGCCCAGGGACAGGGAGTTCTGGGGCCAACGTCCTGACTTTC. The chain carries TRBV7-3 and TRBJ2-6, with 9 nucleotides matching TRBD1. The V gene end was trimmed by 5 bases and the J gene end by 1 base; junction bases not matched to a gene: 6. Germline loops: CDR1 SGHTA, CDR2 FQGTGA. The CDR3 runs to 17 residues.

This clonotype was recorded only once. The chain combines TRBV7-2 with TRBJ1-5, with a tentative D call TRBD1 (5 bases). Germline values: CDR1 SGHTA, CDR2 FQGNSA. The CDR3 extends over 16 amino acids. V lost 5 bases and J 2 bases, leaving 16 bases between the germline ends. The CDR3 is CASSPRRGSGNQPQHF. CDR3 sequence (DNA): TGTGCCAGCAGCCCCCGACGGGGGTCGGGCAATCAGCCCCAGCATTTT. Full variable domain (rest looked up from reference TRBV7-2 and TRBJ1-5): GAGVSQSPSNKVTEKGKDVELRCDPISGHTALYWYRQSLGQGLEFLIYFQGNSAPDKSGLPSDRFSAERTGGSVSTLTIQRTQQEDSAVYLCASSPRRGSGNQPQHFGDGTRLSIL.

CDR3: CAWSLWGSIEAFF. The CDR3 DNA reads as TGTGCCTGGAGTCTATGGGGAAGCATAGAAGCTTTCTTT. The chain combines TRBV30 with TRBJ1-1; D gene unclear. Trimming took 2 bases from V and 8 from J, leaving 15 bases between them. Germline CDR1 GTSNPN, CDR2 SVGIG (reference sequence). The CDR3 is 13 residues long.

The DNA of the CDR3 is TGTGCCAGCAGTTATCAGTCCTACGAGCAGTACTTC. It yields the protein CASSYQSYEQYF. This chain connects TRBV6-2 or TRBV6-3 to TRBJ2-7; D remains unclear. The CDR3 loop spans 12 amino acids. Germline values: CDR1 MNHEY, CDR2 SVGEGT. V lost 3 bases and J 1 base, leaving 4 bases between the germline ends.

This chain connects TRBV27 to TRBJ2-5; TRBD1 matches at 7 bases. Germline CDR1 is MNHEY and CDR2 is SMNVEV (reference sequence). The CDR3 spans 15 residues. The trim removed 5 bases at V and 4 bases at J, leaving 10 bases unmatched. CDR3 in amino acids: CASSNKGQTTETQYF. In DNA form, the CDR3 reads TGTGCCAGCAGTAACAAGGGACAGACCACAGAGACCCAGTACTTC.

Worth noting for this clonotype: A read error may explain this, as a much larger clone is one base away. The chain has TRBV29-1 and TRBJ1-1; D ambiguous. CDR1 and CDR2 from the germline V gene are SQVTM and ANQGSEA. The CDR3 extends over 11 amino acids. The CDR3, as DNA: TGCGGCGTTTCGTACAGTTGGTTAGCTTTCTTT. It translates to CGVSYSWLAFF.

The chain has TRBV19 and TRBJ2-7; 7 positions match TRBD1. J gave up 3 bases and V 3 bases, and 2 bases lay outside the gene matches. The CDR3 is 13 residues long. Germline V gene lookup returns CDR1 LNHDA and CDR2 SQIVND (reference sequence). Here the CDR3 DNA reads TGTGCCAGTAGTATCGGACAGGACTACGAGCAGTACTTC. This gives the protein CASSIGQDYEQYF.

This chain joins TRBV29-1 and TRBJ1-5; tentatively, D is TRBD1 (6 bases). With 7 bases removed from V and 11 bases from J, the gap between germline ends came to 18 bases. Germline V gene data show CDR1 as SQVTM and CDR2 as ANQGSEA. This CDR3 contains 12 residues. CDR3 amino acids: CSATVQGSAQHF. CDR3 coding DNA: TGCAGCGCCACTGTACAGGGCTCGGCCCAGCATTTT.

This chain uses TRBV5-1 with TRBJ2-5; D call uncertain. Trimming stripped 1 base from V and 2 bases from J, with 9 bases between. The CDR3 has 14 residues. Germline CDR1 reads SGHRS; CDR2 reads YFSETQ. Here the CDR3 DNA reads TGCGCCAGCAGCTTGAAGGCTAGTCAAGAGACCCAGTACTTC. It is translated as CASSLKASQETQYF.

As to this clonotype: A much bigger clone sits one base away, suggesting this may be a read error. This chain joins TRBV29-1 and TRBJ2-7; TRBD1 aligns across 10 bases. This CDR3 contains 12 residues. Germline CDR1 is SQVTM and CDR2 is ANQGSEA. The CDR3 spells CGGGQGDYEQYF. CDR3 sequence (DNA): TGCGGTGGTGGACAGGGGGACTACGAGCAGTACTTC.

The chain couples TRBV25-1 to TRBJ2-7, with TRBD1 as a possible D gene (5 bases). Germline CDR1 reads MGHDK; CDR2 reads SYGVNS. V dropped 1 base and J dropped 7 bases, with 5 bases sitting between them. This CDR3 region has 11 residues. The CDR3 spells CASSESGEQYF. CDR3 sequence (DNA): TGTGCCAGCAGTGAATCAGGGGAGCAGTACTTC.

As concerns this clonotype: At one end, the junction sequence differs from germline, possibly due to a read error. This rearrangement joins TRBV7-2 to TRBJ2-1; D unresolved. Germline assignment: CDR1 SGHTA and CDR2 FQGNSA. This CDR3 has 12 amino acids. CDR3 sequence reads: CASSFLFNGQFF. The CDR3, as DNA: TGTGCCAGCAGCTTCCTTTTCAATGGGCAGTTCTTC.

This clonotype was picked up a small number of times. The rearrangement uses TRBV11-2 and TRBJ1-1; D not resolved. The ends were cut back, 0 bases at V and 1 base at J, with 6 bases in the middle. Germline CDR1 SGHAT, CDR2 FQNNGV. The CDR3 covers 14 residues. CDR3 nucleotides: TGTGCCAGCAGCTTAGAGGTAACGAACACTGAAGCTTTCTTT. Its protein product is CASSLEVTNTEAFF.

This clonotype occurred once. This sequence joins TRBV20-1 and TRBJ1-5; the D gene is possibly TRBD1 (5 bases). The V gene lost 4 bases and the J gene lost 4 bases, with 14 bases spanning the gap. Germline CDR1 and CDR2: DFQATT and SNEGSKA (reference sequence). The CDR3 spans 14 residues. CDR3 in amino acids: CSATRGRENQPQHF. In DNA, the CDR3 is TGCAGTGCTACTAGGGGCCGAGAGAATCAGCCCCAGCATTTT.